Listed below are T cell receptor beta chains from one sample, sequenced in a study of shared clonotypes between healthy human individuals. TCRdb's copy holds only in-frame clones and misses some; the assay was immunoSEQ multiplex PCR. The sample contains almost 750,000 clones, just under 75% of which appear only once. Sequencing was performed on memory CD4+ T cells sorted from blood. The receptors shown here come from a woman aged 30 to 39 in good health. CDR3s include the opening cysteine and the closing phenylalanine or tryptophan. The order of the fields is J gene, clone size, V gene, D gene, CDR3 length, CDR3 protein, CDR3 DNA. D genes are given only for firm matches. The listing skips clone size in some rows; elsewhere it reads once, few, many or a size class.

>TRBJ2-5|NA|TRBV10-3|NA|16
CAISESKGGRGETQYF
TGTGCCATCAGTGAGTCGAAAGGAGGGCGCGGGGAGACCCAGTACTTC
>TRBJ2-2|NA|TRBV5-4|NA|15
CASSSGTTNTGELFF
TGTGCCAGCAGCAGCGGGACAACGAACACCGGGGAGCTGTTTTTT
>TRBJ2-2|NA|TRBV2|NA|13
CASSPTGRESLFF
TGTGCCAGCAGCCCCACAGGGCGGGAGTCGCTGTTTTTT
>TRBJ2-7|NA|TRBV28|TRBD2|15
CASTETGTRAYEQYF
TGTGCCAGCACCGAAACCGGGACTAGAGCCTACGAGCAGTACTTC
>TRBJ2-7|NA|TRBV15|NA|15
CATSKVISTAYEQYF
TGTGCCACCAGCAAAGTGATAAGTACCGCTTACGAGCAGTACTTC
>TRBJ2-3|NA|TRBV7-2|TRBD2|18
CASSPRASGGPSTDTQYF
TGTGCCAGCAGCCCGAGAGCGAGCGGGGGCCCTAGCACAGATACGCAGTATTTT
>TRBJ1-1|NA|TRBV6-5|NA|15
CASRPPLGLNTEAFF
TGTGCCAGCAGACCTCCCCTGGGATTGAACACTGAAGCTTTCTTT
>TRBJ2-1|few|TRBV15|TRBD2|15
CATSRRRAGHNEQFF
TGTGCCACCAGCAGGAGGAGAGCGGGACACAATGAGCAGTTCTTC
>TRBJ2-4|NA|TRBV11-2|NA|18
CASSLDLEGRRAKNIQYF
TGTGCCAGCAGCTTAGACCTTGAGGGACGGAGAGCCAAAAACATTCAGTACTTC
>TRBJ2-7|NA|TRBV28|TRBD2|16
CASSPYSGSISYEQYF
TGTGCCAGCAGTCCATATAGCGGGAGCATTTCCTACGAGCAGTACTTC
>TRBJ2-7|NA|TRBV4-2|TRBD2|18
CASSLLKGRGRASGEQYF
TGTGCCAGCAGCCTATTGAAGGGTCGCGGGAGGGCCTCTGGGGAGCAGTACTTC
>TRBJ2-2|NA|TRBV6-1|TRBD2|15
CASSEIAGASGELFF
TGTGCCAGCAGTGAAATAGCGGGAGCTAGCGGGGAGCTGTTTTTT
>TRBJ2-3|NA|TRBV5-8|NA|14
CASSIGRATDTQYF
TGTGCCAGCAGCATCGGACGTGCGACAGATACGCAGTATTTT
>TRBJ2-1|NA|TRBV21-1|NA|18
CASSKARLAGGPLFEQFF
TGTGCCAGCAGCAAGGCCCGACTAGCGGGAGGGCCGCTTTTTGAGCAGTTCTTC
>TRBJ2-4|NA|TRBV11-2|TRBD2|16
CASSQRLAVAKNIQYF
TGTGCCAGCAGCCAGAGACTAGCGGTAGCCAAAAACATTCAGTACTTC
>TRBJ1-3|NA|TRBV28|NA|13
CAAQRGSGNTIYF
TGTGCCGCCCAGAGGGGCTCTGGAAACACCATATATTTT
>TRBJ2-7|NA|TRBV5-1|NA|11
CASRGDYEQYF
TGCGCCAGCCGTGGAGACTACGAGCAGTACTTC
>TRBJ1-5|NA|TRBV23-1|TRBD1|14
CASARRGHNQPQHF
TGCGCCAGCGCCCGCAGGGGGCACAATCAGCCCCAGCATTTT
>TRBJ1-5|NA|TRBV25-1|TRBD1|15
CASSELGQGHQPQHF
TGTGCCAGCAGTGAATTGGGACAGGGTCATCAGCCCCAGCATTTT
>TRBJ2-7|NA|TRBV9|NA|14
CASSVWESSYEQYF
TGTGCCAGCAGCGTTTGGGAGAGCTCCTACGAGCAGTACTTC
>TRBJ1-5|few|TRBV29-1|NA|12
CSVGGRNQPQHF
TGCAGCGTTGGTGGGCGGAATCAGCCCCAGCATTTT
>TRBJ2-1|NA|TRBV7-9|TRBD2|16
CASSFGTGLAGYEQFF
TGTGCCAGCAGCTTTGGGACGGGGCTAGCGGGATATGAGCAGTTCTTC
>TRBJ2-1|NA|TRBV5-1|NA|15
CASSLDAAAYNEQFF
TGCGCCAGCAGCTTGGACGCCGCGGCCTACAATGAGCAGTTCTTC
>TRBJ1-2|many|TRBV9|NA|14
CASSVAGNNYGYTF
TGTGCCAGCAGCGTAGCAGGGAACAACTATGGCTACACCTTC
>TRBJ2-5|NA|TRBV7-9|NA|12
CASSSPSKPQYF
TGTGCCAGCAGCAGTCCCAGCAAACCCCAGTACTTC
>TRBJ2-3|NA|TRBV28|NA|13
CASWVGVADTQYF
TGTGCCAGCTGGGTGGGAGTCGCAGATACGCAGTATTTT
>TRBJ2-1|NA|TRBV14|NA|14
CASSQESRNNEQFF
TGTGCCAGCAGCCAAGAATCCAGGAACAATGAGCAGTTCTTC
>TRBJ1-5|NA|TRBV25-1|NA|15
CASSERGVGNQPQHF
TGTGCCAGCAGTGAACGGGGTGTCGGCAATCAGCCCCAGCATTTT
>TRBJ2-1|few|TRBV7-2|NA|12
CASSLWGNEQFF
TGTGCCAGCAGCTTGTGGGGGAATGAGCAGTTCTTC
>TRBJ2-7|NA|TRBV9|NA|14
CASSIREQGYEQYF
TGTGCCAGCAGCATAAGAGAACAGGGCTACGAGCAGTACTTC
>TRBJ2-7|NA|TRBV7-8|TRBD1|14
CASRDRGPGREQYF
TGTGCCAGCAGGGACAGGGGGCCAGGAAGGGAGCAGTACTTC
>TRBJ1-1|NA|TRBV30|NA|17
CAWSEPNGVGRGAEAFF
TGTGCCTGGAGTGAACCTAACGGCGTTGGGCGCGGGGCTGAAGCTTTCTTT
>TRBJ1-1|NA|TRBV6-5|NA|13
CASSIQSNTEAFF
TGTGCCAGCAGCATACAATCGAACACTGAAGCTTTCTTT
>TRBJ2-1|NA|TRBV5-1|NA|16
CASSGGDSLASVQQFF
TGCGCCAGCAGCGGCGGGGACAGCCTAGCTAGTGTCCAGCAGTTCTTC
>TRBJ1-5|many|TRBV6-6|NA|15
CASSALQGLNQPQHF
TGTGCCAGCAGCGCCCTGCAGGGGCTAAATCAGCCCCAGCATTTT
>TRBJ2-5|NA|TRBV5-1|NA|14
CASSVDGSRGTQYF
TGCGCCAGCAGCGTAGACGGGTCGCGGGGCACCCAGTACTTC
>TRBJ2-5|NA|TRBV25-1|NA|13
CASSEYPVETQYF
TGTGCCAGCAGTGAATATCCCGTAGAGACCCAGTACTTC
>TRBJ2-3|NA|TRBV19|NA|14
CASSILPKPDTQYF
TGTGCCAGTAGTATTTTACCAAAGCCCGATACGCAGTATTTT
>TRBJ2-7|NA|TRBV6-6|NA|14
CASSYEANSYEQYF
TGTGCCAGCAGTTACGAGGCCAACTCCTACGAGCAGTACTTC
>TRBJ2-7|NA|TRBV6-1|TRBD1|15
CASSDKTGYHYEQYF
TGTGCCAGCAGTGATAAGACAGGGTATCATTACGAGCAGTACTTC
>TRBJ2-1|NA|TRBV28|NA|16
CASRGGHGSSYNEQFF
TGTGCCAGCAGGGGCGGACACGGTAGCTCCTACAATGAGCAGTTCTTC
>TRBJ1-1|NA|TRBV6-5|NA|13
CASSYYGRREAFF
TGTGCCAGCAGTTACTACGGCCGGAGAGAAGCTTTCTTT
>TRBJ2-1|NA|TRBV5-1|TRBD2|18
CASSLFSASGSSYNEQFF
TGCGCCAGCAGCTTGTTTTCCGCTAGCGGCAGCTCCTACAATGAGCAGTTCTTC
>TRBJ1-2|once|TRBV28|NA|12
CAIGERVYGYTF
TGTGCCATTGGGGAGAGGGTGTACGGCTACACCTTC
>TRBJ2-3|NA|TRBV5-4|NA|17
CASSQKTPEWGTDTQYF
TGTGCCAGCAGCCAAAAGACGCCGGAGTGGGGAACAGATACGCAGTATTTT
>TRBJ2-4|NA|TRBV7-8|NA|21
CASSLGSRRGANLLAKNIQYF
TGTGCCAGCAGCTTAGGCAGCCGAAGGGGTGCCAACCTTCTAGCCAAAAACATTCAGTACTTC
>TRBJ2-7|NA|TRBV7-2|NA|14
CASSAEWFGYEQYF
TGTGCCAGCAGCGCAGAATGGTTCGGTTACGAGCAGTACTTC
>TRBJ1-2|few|TRBV5-5|NA|14
CASSKTGIASGYTF
TGTGCCAGCAGCAAAACAGGGATTGCAAGTGGCTACACCTTC
>TRBJ2-7|NA|TRBV27|NA|16
CASSRRTGGLLHEQYF
TGTGCCAGCAGCCGAAGGACCGGTGGACTACTACACGAGCAGTACTTC
>TRBJ2-1|NA|TRBV2|TRBD2|15
CASSEASGIFGEQFF
TGTGCCAGCAGTGAGGCTAGCGGGATTTTCGGTGAGCAGTTCTTC
>TRBJ2-1|NA|TRBV5-1|NA|15
CASSPDSAGYNEQFF
TGCGCCAGCAGCCCGGACAGCGCGGGTTACAATGAGCAGTTCTTC
>TRBJ2-3|NA|TRBV27|NA|14
CASSQTLNTDTQYF
TGTGCCAGCAGCCAGACACTAAACACAGATACGCAGTATTTT
>TRBJ2-2|NA|TRBV7-8|TRBD2|16
CASSWPGRTNTGELFF
TGTGCCAGCAGCTGGCCCGGGAGGACGAACACCGGGGAGCTGTTTTTT